Listed here is a single TCR beta chain. Produced via immunoSEQ multiplex PCR; TCRdb's table is partial and in-frame only. The table includes under 400,000 clones, roughly 86% detected once. Unmatched junction bases numbered 5, after V lost 6 bases and J lost 5 bases. Germline CDR1 is LGHNA and CDR2 is YNFKEQ. The CDR3 runs to 13 residues. The sample comes from a study of blood T cell repertoires in COVID-19. Residents of about two dozen US areas, aged roughly 18 to 95 years, made up the participants. The chain recombines TRBV4-2 with TRBJ2-5; 8 nucleotides agree with TRBD1. Sequenced sample: PBMCs or T cells enriched from blood (not recorded which). The TCR sequence derives from a woman aged 25 to 45 who had been exposed to COVID-19. In DNA, the CDR3 is TGTGCCAGCAGGGCAGGGGGCGCGGAGACCCAGTACTTC. This encodes CASRAGGAETQYF.